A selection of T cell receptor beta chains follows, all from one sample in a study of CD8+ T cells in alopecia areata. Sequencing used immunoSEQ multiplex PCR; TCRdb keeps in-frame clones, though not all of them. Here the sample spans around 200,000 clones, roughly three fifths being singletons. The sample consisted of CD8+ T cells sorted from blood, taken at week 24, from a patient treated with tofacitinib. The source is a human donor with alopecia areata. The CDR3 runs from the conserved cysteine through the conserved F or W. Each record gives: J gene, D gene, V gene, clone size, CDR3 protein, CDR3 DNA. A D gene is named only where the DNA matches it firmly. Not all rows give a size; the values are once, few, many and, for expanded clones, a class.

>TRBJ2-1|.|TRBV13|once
CASSLLAREQFF
TGTGCCAGCTCCCTCCTAGCCAGGGAGCAGTTCTTC
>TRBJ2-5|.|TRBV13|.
CASSLSVAETQYF
TGTGCCAGCAGCTTATCGGTGGCGGAGACCCAGTACTTC
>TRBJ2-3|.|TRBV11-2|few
CASSLGGTGSTQYF
TGTGCCAGCAGCTTAGGGGGGACGGGGAGTACGCAGTATTTT
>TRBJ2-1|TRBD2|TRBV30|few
CAWSVRLAGFDEQFF
TGTGCCTGGAGTGTACGACTAGCGGGGTTTGATGAGCAGTTCTTC
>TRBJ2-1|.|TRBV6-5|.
CASSYTTGHNEQFF
TGTGCCAGCAGTTATACGACAGGCCACAATGAGCAGTTCTTC
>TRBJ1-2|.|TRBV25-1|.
CASNTGSYGYTF
TGTGCCAGCAATACCGGGAGCTATGGCTACACCTTC
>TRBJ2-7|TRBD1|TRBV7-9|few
CASSTRDSLKPYEQYF
TGTGCCAGCAGCACCCGGGACAGCCTTAAACCCTACGAGCAGTACTTC
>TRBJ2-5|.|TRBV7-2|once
CASVVYGGLETQYF
TGTGCCAGCGTTGTGTACGGGGGGCTAGAGACCCAGTACTTC
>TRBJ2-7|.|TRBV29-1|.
CSVEGRHYEQYF
TGCAGCGTTGAGGGCCGGCACTACGAGCAGTACTTC
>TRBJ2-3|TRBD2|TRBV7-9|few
CASSSSGGDSDTQYF
TGTGCCAGCAGCTCCAGCGGGGGGGATTCGGATACGCAGTATTTT
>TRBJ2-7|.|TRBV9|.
CASSSIGGGHEQYF
TGTGCCAGCAGCTCCATAGGAGGGGGCCACGAGCAGTACTTC
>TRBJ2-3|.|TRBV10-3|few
CAISGRDRLATDTQYF
TGTGCCATCAGTGGCAGGGACAGACTAGCAACAGATACGCAGTATTTT
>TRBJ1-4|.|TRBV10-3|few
CAIGGGAATNEKLFF
TGTGCCATCGGTGGAGGCGCTGCAACTAATGAAAAACTGTTTTTT
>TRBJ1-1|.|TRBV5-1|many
CASREETGNTEAFF
TGCGCCAGCAGGGAGGAGACAGGGAACACTGAAGCTTTCTTT
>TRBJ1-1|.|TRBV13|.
CASSLGGGAEAFF
TGTGCCAGCAGCTTAGGAGGAGGCGCTGAAGCTTTCTTT
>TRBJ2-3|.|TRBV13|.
CASSSRGPTPTDTQYF
TGTGCCAGCAGCTCCAGGGGACCAACCCCCACAGATACGCAGTATTTT
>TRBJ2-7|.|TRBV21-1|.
CASSKNSPGQNYEQYF
TGTGCCAGCAGCAAAAATTCGCCGGGACAGAACTACGAGCAGTACTTC
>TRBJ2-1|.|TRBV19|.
CASSIAGDNEQFF
TGTGCCAGTAGTATAGCCGGGGACAATGAGCAGTTCTTC
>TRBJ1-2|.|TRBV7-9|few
CASSLGGGGRYGYTF
TGTGCCAGCAGCTTAGGGGGAGGAGGAAGATATGGCTACACCTTC
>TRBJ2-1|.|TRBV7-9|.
CASSLKGWDEQFF
TGTGCCAGCAGCTTAAAAGGGTGGGATGAGCAGTTCTTC
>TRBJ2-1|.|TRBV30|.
CAWSVGWNEQFF
TGTGCCTGGAGTGTAGGCTGGAATGAGCAGTTCTTC
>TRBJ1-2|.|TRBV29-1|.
CSVEDYRAPNYGYTF
TGCAGCGTTGAAGATTACAGGGCTCCTAACTATGGCTACACCTTC
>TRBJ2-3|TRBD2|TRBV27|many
CASSILSGGADTQYF
TGTGCCAGCAGTATCCTTAGCGGGGGCGCAGATACGCAGTATTTT
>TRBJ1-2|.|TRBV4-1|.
CASSQDRVSNGYTF
TGCGCCAGCAGCCAAGATCGGGTTTCTAATGGCTACACCTTC
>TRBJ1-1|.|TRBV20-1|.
CSALSGEAFF
TGCAGTGCTCTCAGCGGTGAAGCTTTCTTT
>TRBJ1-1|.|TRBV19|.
CASSPQGFTEAFF
TGTGCCAGTAGTCCGCAGGGATTTACTGAAGCTTTCTTT
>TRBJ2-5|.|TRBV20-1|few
CSAPLEETQYF
TGCAGTGCCCCCCTGGAAGAGACCCAGTACTTC
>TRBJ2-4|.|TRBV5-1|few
CASSYGNIQYF
TGCGCCAGCAGCTATGGAAACATTCAGTACTTC
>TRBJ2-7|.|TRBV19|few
CASSIGSGSYEQYF
TGTGCCAGTAGTATAGGATCCGGATCCTACGAGCAGTACTTC
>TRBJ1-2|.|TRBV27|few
CASSVTENYGYTF
TGTGCCAGCAGTGTTACAGAAAACTATGGCTACACCTTC
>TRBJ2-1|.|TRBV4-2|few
CASSHRGGHEQFF
TGTGCCAGCAGCCACCGCGGAGGTCATGAGCAGTTCTTC
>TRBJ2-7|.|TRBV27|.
CASSVLQANSYEQYF
TGTGCCAGCAGTGTACTACAGGCAAACTCCTACGAGCAGTACTTC
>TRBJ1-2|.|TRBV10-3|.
CAISERDPSYTF
TGTGCCATCAGTGAGAGGGACCCTAGCTACACCTTC
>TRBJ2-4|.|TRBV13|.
CASSSGHLLAKNIQYF
TGTGCCAGCAGCTCGGGACACCTATTAGCCAAAAACATTCAGTACTTC
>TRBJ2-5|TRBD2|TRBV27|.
CASSPLAGEQETQYF
TGTGCCAGCAGTCCACTAGCGGGGGAGCAAGAGACCCAGTACTTC
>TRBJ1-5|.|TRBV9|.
CASSVGDSNQPQHF
TGTGCCAGCAGCGTAGGTGATAGCAATCAGCCCCAGCATTTT
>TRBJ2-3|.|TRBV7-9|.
CASSPPVADTQYF
TGTGCCAGCAGCCCGCCGGTCGCAGATACGCAGTATTTT
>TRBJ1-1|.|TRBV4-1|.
CASSQPSKWFWTEAFF
TGCGCCAGCAGCCAGCCCTCTAAGTGGTTCTGGACTGAAGCTTTCTTT
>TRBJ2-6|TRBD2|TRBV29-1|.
CSVVGGAESGANVLTF
TGCAGCGTTGTGGGAGGGGCGGAATCTGGGGCCAACGTCCTGACTTTC
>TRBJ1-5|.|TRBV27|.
CASSLSGYSNQPQHF
TGTGCCAGCAGTTTGTCAGGATATAGCAATCAGCCCCAGCATTTT
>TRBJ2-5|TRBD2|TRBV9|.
CASSVGTSAGETQYF
TGTGCCAGCAGCGTTGGGACTAGCGCGGGGGAGACCCAGTACTTC
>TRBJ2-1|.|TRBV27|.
CASSSGIYNEQFF
TGTGCCAGCAGTTCCGGAATTTACAATGAGCAGTTCTTC
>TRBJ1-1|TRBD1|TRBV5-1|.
CASSSYRGRIRMNTEAFF
TGCGCCAGCAGCTCTTACAGGGGGCGAATTAGGATGAACACTGAAGCTTTCTTT
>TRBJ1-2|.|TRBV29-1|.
CSVEAGVTYGYTF
TGCAGCGTTGAGGCAGGGGTAACCTATGGCTACACCTTC
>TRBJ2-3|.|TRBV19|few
CASSLAGSTDTQYF
TGTGCCAGTAGTCTGGCAGGTAGCACAGATACGCAGTATTTT
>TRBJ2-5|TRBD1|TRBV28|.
CASSARGQPQETQYF
TGTGCCAGCAGTGCCCGGGGACAGCCGCAAGAGACCCAGTACTTC
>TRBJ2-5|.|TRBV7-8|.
CASSLGNKGVTQETQYF
TGTGCCAGCAGCTTAGGCAACAAGGGAGTAACCCAAGAGACCCAGTACTTC
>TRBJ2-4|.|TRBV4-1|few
CASSQGWGSEDIQYF
TGCGCCAGCAGCCAAGGGTGGGGATCCGAGGACATTCAGTACTTC
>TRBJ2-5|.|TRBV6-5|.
CASSSRETQYF
TGTGCCAGCAGTTCAAGAGAGACCCAGTACTTC
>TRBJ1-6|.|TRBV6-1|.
CASSEVSWVNSPLHF
TGTGCCAGCAGTGAAGTCTCCTGGGTAAATTCACCCCTCCACTTT
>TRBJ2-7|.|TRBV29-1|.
CSVGGRGPEYEQYF
TGCAGCGTTGGGGGTCGGGGGCCCGAGTACGAGCAGTACTTC
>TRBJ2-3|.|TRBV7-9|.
CASSSRGTDTQYF
TGTGCCAGCAGTTCTAGGGGTACCGATACGCAGTATTTT
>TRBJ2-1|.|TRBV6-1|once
CASQDGDSHEQFF
TGTGCCAGCCAGGACGGTGATTCACATGAGCAGTTCTTC
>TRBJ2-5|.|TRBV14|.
CASSQRTFQETQYF
TGTGCCAGCAGCCAACGGACATTCCAAGAGACCCAGTACTTC
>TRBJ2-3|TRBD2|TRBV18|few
CASSPPGTSGDTQYF
TGTGCCAGCTCACCACCGGGGACTAGCGGGGATACGCAGTATTTT